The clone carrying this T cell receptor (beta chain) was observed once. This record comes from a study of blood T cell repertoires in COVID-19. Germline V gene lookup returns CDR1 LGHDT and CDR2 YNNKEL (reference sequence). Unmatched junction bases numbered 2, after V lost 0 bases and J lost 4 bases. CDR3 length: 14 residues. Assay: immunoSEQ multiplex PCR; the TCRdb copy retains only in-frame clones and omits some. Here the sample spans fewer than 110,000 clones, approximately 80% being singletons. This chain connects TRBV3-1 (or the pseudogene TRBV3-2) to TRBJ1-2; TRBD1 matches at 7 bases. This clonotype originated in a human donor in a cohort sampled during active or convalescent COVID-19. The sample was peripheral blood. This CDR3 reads CASSQDGDSYGYTF. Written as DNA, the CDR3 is TGTGCCAGCAGCCAAGATGGGGACAGCTATGGCTACACCTTC.